The 7 T cell receptor beta chains below were found in one sample sequenced in a study of identical twins. From the 5' RACE reads, TCRdb called clonotypes with MiXCR, one entry per CDR3 protein. The sample holds about 1.7 million distinct CDR3 sequences; around a third are singletons and the top ten take approximately 0.29%. Sequences were obtained from cord blood. All receptors derive from a newborn girl in good health.

The chain employs TRBV5-5 and TRBJ2-5, with unresolved D. Deletions cut 2 bases from V and 5 bases from J, with 10 bases between. The CDR3 loop spans 13 amino acids. From germline, CDR1 is SGHKS and CDR2 YYEKEE (reference sequence). As DNA, the CDR3 is TGTGCCAGCAGCTTCCTACTCCATGAGACCCAGTACTTC. This encodes CASSFLLHETQYF.

This clonotype has just a few counts. The chain is built from TRBV2 and TRBJ1-2, with 8 positions matching TRBD1. Losses at the gene ends were 8 bases for V and 1 base for J; bases not matched to a gene: 6. This CDR3 region has 14 residues. CDR1 is SNHLY, CDR2 FYNNEI, per germline. The CDR3 spells CASGGQVFNYGYTF. Here the CDR3 DNA reads TGTGCCAGCGGGGGACAGGTCTTTAACTATGGCTACACCTTC.

This clonotype turned up a few times. The J gene is TRBJ2-7, the V gene TRBV9; D is unclear. The ends were cut back, 4 bases at V and 0 bases at J, with 11 bases in the middle. CDR1 and CDR2 from the germline V gene are SGDLS and YYNGEE. The CDR3 length is 14 residues. The chain's CDR3 is CASSTRHNSYEQYF. CDR3 nucleotides: TGTGCCAGCAGCACTCGTCACAACTCCTACGAGCAGTACTTC.

This clonotype was detected only a few times. CDR3 in amino acids: CASSQRSFVGGDIQYF. The CDR3 bases are TGTGCCAGCAGCCAACGATCATTTGTCGGGGGGGACATTCAGTACTTC. This chain connects TRBV3-1 to TRBJ2-4; 8 bases map to TRBD2. In germline, CDR1 is LGHDT, CDR2 YNNKEL (reference sequence). CDR3 length: 16 amino acids. V shed 2 bases, J shed 8 bases, and the junction held 11 bases outside the gene matches. The entire variable domain, with the rest obtained from reference TRBV3-1 and TRBJ2-4, is as follows: DTAVSQTPKYLVTQMGNDKSIKCEQNLGHDTMYWYKQDSKKFLKIMFSYNNKELIINETVPNRFSPKSPDKAHLNLHINSLELGDSAVYFCASSQRSFVGGDIQYFGAGTRLSVL.

On this clonotype: At one of its ends the junction is not consistent with the germline gene, which may arise from a read error. This chain connects TRBV4-2 to TRBJ2-5, with TRBD2 matching 7 bases. Per germline, CDR1 LGHNA and CDR2 YNFKEQ. The CDR3 extends over 13 amino acids. CDR3 coding DNA: TGTGCCAACAGCCAAGATCGGGGGGAGAAGCAGTACTTC. Its protein is CANSQDRGEKQYF.

The chain couples TRBV2 to TRBJ2-5, with a tentative D call TRBD2 (6 bases). Germline V CDR1 and CDR2: SNHLY, FYNNEI. The CDR3 loop spans 16 amino acids. V was cut by 6 bases and J by 1 base, with 18 bases left in between. The CDR3 sequence: CASSGSQPRIQETQYF. The CDR3, as DNA: TGTGCCAGCAGCGGGAGCCAACCCAGGATCCAAGAGACCCAGTACTTC.

The rearrangement joins TRBV5-5 to TRBJ1-1, with a tentative D call TRBD1 (6 bases). Germline assignment: CDR1 SGHKS and CDR2 YYEKEE (reference sequence). The CDR3 loop spans 16 amino acids. The V end was cut by 4 bases, the J end by 3 bases, with 19 bases between. CDR3 DNA sequence: TGTGCCAGCAGCCTTGCCCCACAGGGCGGGTACACTGAAGCTTTCTTT. Amino acids: CASSLAPQGGYTEAFF.